This T cell receptor beta chain was identified during a study of tumor T cells in aggressive B-cell lymphoma. The V segment lost 3 bases and the J segment 5 bases; nucleotides outside the gene matches: 15. The CDR3 sequence is 17 residues long. Germline CDR1 reads LNHNV; CDR2 reads YYDKDF (reference sequence). The data were produced by immunoSEQ multiplex PCR, yet TCRdb's version contains in-frame clones alone and is incomplete. The sample comprises approximately 3,000 clones, roughly 86% of which are singletons, and approximately 5% rests with the top ten. The chain joins TRBV15 to TRBJ2-5; 7 nucleotides align to TRBD2. The sequence derives from an adult with diffuse large B cell lymphoma. Sequenced input: tumor tissue. The CDR3 nucleotides are TGTGCCACCAGCAGCCAAGTGAGCGGGATCGCCTGGGAGACCCAGTACTTC. Amino acids: CATSSQVSGIAWETQYF.